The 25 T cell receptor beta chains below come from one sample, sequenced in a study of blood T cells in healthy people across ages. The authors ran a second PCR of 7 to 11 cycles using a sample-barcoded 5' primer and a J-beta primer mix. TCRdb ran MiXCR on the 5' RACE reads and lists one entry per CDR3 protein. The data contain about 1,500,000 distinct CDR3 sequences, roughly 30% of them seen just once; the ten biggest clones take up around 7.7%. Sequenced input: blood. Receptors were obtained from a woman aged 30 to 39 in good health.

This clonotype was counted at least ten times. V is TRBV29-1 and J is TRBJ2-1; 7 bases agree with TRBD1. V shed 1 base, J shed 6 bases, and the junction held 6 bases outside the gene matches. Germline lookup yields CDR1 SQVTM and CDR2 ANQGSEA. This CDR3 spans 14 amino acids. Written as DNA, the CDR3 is TGCAGCGTTGAAGGCAGACAGGGTATCAATGAGCAGTTCTTC. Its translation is CSVEGRQGINEQFF.

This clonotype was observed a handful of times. The CDR3 loop is CSASGTPLNNEQFF. DNA of the CDR3: TGCAGTGCTTCCGGGACTCCCCTTAACAATGAGCAGTTCTTC. This chain joins TRBV20-1 and TRBJ2-1, with TRBD2 as a possible D gene (6 bases). Germline V gives CDR1 DFQATT, CDR2 SNEGSKA (reference sequence). The CDR3 consists of 14 residues. Trimming pared 5 bases from V and 5 bases from J, leaving 16 bases between.

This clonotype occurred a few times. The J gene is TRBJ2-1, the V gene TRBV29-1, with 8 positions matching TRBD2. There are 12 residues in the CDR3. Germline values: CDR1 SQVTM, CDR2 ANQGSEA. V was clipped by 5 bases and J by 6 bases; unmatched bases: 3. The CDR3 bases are TGCAGCGTTAAAGCGGGGGTCAATGAGCAGTTCTTC. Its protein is CSVKAGVNEQFF.

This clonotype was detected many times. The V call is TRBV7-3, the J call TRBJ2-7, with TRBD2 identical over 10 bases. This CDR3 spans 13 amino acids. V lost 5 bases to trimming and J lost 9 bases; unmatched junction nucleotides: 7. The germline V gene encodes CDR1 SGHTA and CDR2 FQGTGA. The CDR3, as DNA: TGTGCCAGCAGCCCCCACACTAGCGGGGTGCAGTACTTC. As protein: CASSPHTSGVQYF.

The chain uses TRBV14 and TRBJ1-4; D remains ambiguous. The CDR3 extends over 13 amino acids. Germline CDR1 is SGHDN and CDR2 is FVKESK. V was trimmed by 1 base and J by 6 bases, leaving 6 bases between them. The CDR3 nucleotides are TGTGCCAGCAGCCAAGGGGTGGATGAAAAACTGTTTTTT. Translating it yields CASSQGVDEKLFF.

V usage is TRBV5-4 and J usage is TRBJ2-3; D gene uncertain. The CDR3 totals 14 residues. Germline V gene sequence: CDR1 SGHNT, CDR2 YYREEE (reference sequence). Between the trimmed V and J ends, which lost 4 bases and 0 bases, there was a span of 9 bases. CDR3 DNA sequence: TGTGCCAGCAGCGACCAGGATAGCACAGATACGCAGTATTTT. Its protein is CASSDQDSTDTQYF.

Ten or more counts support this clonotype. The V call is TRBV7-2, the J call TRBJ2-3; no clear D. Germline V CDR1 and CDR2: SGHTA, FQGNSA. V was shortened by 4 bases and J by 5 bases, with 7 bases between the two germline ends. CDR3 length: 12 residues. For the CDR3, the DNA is TGTGCCAGCAGCTCCCTAATAGATACGCAGTATTTT. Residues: CASSSLIDTQYF. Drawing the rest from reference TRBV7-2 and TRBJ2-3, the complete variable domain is GAGVSQSPSNKVTEKGKDVELRCDPISGHTALYWYRQSLGQGLEFLIYFQGNSAPDKSGLPSDRFSAERTGGSVSTLTIQRTQQEDSAVYLCASSSLIDTQYFGPGTRLTVL.

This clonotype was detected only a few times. The CDR3 DNA follows: TGTGCCAGCAGGGATACTAGCGGGCCCTACAATGAGCAGTTCTTC. The encoded protein is CASRDTSGPYNEQFF. This chain connects TRBV6-2 or TRBV6-3 to TRBJ2-1; TRBD2 matches at 9 bases. Per the germline V gene, CDR1 is MNHEY and CDR2 is SVGEGT. Unmatched junction bases numbered 5, after V lost 6 bases and J lost 2 bases. The CDR3 has 15 residues.

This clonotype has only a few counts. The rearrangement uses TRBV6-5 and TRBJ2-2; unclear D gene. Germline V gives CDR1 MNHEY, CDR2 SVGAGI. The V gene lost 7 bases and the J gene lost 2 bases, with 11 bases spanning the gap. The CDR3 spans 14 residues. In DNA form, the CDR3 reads TGTGCCAGCAAACGGACGGGCAACACCGGGGAGCTGTTTTTT. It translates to CASKRTGNTGELFF.

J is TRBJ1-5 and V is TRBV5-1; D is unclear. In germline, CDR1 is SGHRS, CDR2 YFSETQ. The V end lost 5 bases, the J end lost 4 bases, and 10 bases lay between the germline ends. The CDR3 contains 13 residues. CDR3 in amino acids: CASRFDGNQPQHF. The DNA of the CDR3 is TGCGCCAGCAGATTTGACGGGAATCAGCCCCAGCATTTT.

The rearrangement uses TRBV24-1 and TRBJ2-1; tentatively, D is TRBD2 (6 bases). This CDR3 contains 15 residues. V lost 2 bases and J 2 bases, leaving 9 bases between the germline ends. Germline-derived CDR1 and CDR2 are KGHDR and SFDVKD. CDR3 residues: CATSDYRLAYNEQFF. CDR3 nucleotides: TGTGCCACCAGTGATTATCGACTAGCCTACAATGAGCAGTTCTTC.

CDR3 residues: CASRGAGTGKNYGYTF. DNA of the CDR3: TGTGCCAGCAGAGGGGCCGGGACGGGCAAGAACTATGGCTACACCTTC. This chain joins TRBV3-1 and TRBJ1-2, with D possibly TRBD1 on 5 matching bases. This CDR3 comprises 16 residues. Deletions cut 6 bases from V and 2 bases from J, with 19 bases between. The germline V gene has CDR1 LGHDT and CDR2 YNNKEL (reference sequence).

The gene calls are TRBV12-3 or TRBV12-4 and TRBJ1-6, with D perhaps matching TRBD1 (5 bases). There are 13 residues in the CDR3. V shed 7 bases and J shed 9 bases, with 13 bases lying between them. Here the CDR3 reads CASTGTSVSPLHF. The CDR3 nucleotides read TGTGCCAGCACCGGGACGTCCGTTTCACCCCTCCACTTT.

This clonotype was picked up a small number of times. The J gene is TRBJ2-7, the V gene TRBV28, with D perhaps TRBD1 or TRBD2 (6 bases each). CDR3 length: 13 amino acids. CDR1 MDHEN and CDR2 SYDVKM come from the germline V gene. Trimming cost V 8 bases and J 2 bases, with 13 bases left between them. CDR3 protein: CASAGGGPYEQYF. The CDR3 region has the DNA TGTGCCAGCGCCGGAGGGGGACCCTACGAGCAGTACTTC.

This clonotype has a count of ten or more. The CDR3 loop reads CSARGTAGGTKNIQYF. CDR3 sequence (DNA): TGCAGTGCTAGAGGGACAGCGGGGGGTACCAAAAACATTCAGTACTTC. The V call is TRBV20-1, the J call TRBJ2-4, with 9 bases identical to TRBD2. The ends lost 1 base at V and 2 bases at J; junction bases unmatched: 6. The germline V gene encodes CDR1 DFQATT and CDR2 SNEGSKA (reference sequence). The CDR3 has 16 amino acids.

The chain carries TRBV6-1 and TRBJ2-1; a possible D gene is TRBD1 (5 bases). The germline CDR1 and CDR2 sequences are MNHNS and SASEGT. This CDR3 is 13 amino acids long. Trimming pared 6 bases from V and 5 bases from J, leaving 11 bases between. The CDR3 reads CASRGPAHNEQFF. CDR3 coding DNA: TGTGCCAGCAGGGGGCCTGCCCACAATGAGCAGTTCTTC.

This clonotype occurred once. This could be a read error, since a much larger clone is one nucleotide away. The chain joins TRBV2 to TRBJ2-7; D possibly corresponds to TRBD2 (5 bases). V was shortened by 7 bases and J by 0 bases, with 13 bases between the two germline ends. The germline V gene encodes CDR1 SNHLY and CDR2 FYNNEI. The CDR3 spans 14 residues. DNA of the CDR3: TGTGCCAGCACCGTCGACGGGGTCTCCTACGAGCAGTACTTC. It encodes CASTVDGVSYEQYF.

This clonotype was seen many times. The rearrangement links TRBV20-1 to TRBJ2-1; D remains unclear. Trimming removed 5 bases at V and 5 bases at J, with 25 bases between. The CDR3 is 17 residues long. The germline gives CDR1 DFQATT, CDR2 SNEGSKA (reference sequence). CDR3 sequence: CSAPLGLSGRVDNEQFF. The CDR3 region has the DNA TGCAGTGCTCCCCTAGGCCTGAGTGGACGAGTCGACAATGAGCAGTTCTTC.

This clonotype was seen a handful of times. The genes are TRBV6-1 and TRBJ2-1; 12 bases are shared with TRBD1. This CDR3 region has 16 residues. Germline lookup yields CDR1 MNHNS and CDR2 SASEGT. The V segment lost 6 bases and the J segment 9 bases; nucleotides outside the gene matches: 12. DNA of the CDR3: TGTGCCAGCAGCCTGACTTGGGACAGGGGGCTCGGTGAGCAGTTCTTC. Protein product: CASSLTWDRGLGEQFF.

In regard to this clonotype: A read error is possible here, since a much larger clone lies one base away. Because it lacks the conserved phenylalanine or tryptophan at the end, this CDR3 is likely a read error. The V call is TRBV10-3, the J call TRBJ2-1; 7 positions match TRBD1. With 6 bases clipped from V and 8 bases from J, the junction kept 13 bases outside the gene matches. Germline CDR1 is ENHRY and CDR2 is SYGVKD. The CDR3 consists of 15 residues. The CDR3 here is CAISATPGQTDEQFL. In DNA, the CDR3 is TGTGCCATCAGCGCAACACCGGGACAGACGGATGAGCAGTTCCTC.

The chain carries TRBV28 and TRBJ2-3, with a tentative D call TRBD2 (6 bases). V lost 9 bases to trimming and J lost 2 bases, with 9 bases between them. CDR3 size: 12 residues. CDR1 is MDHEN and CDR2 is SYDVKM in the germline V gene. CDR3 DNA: TGTGCCAGTGCTAGCGTCACAGATACGCAGTATTTT. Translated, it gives CASASVTDTQYF. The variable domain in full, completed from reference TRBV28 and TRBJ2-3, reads DVKVTQSSRYLVKRTGEKVFLECVQDMDHENMFWYRQDPGLGLRLIYFSYDVKMKEKGDIPEGYSVSREKKERFSLILESASTNQTSMYLCASASVTDTQYFGPGTRLTVL.

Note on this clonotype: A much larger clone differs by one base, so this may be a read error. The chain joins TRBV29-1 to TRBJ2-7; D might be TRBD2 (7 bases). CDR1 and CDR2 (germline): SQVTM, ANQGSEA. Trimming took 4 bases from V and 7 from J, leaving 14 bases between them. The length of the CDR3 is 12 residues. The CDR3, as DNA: TGCAGCGTTGGGGAGGGGGGCAATGAGCAGTACTTC. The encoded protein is CSVGEGGNEQYF.

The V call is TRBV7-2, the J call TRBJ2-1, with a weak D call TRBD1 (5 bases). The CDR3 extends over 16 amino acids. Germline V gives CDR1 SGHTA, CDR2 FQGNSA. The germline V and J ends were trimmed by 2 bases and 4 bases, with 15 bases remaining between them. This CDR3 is CASSLNSGMGYNEQFF. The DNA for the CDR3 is TGTGCCAGCAGCTTAAATTCAGGGATGGGTTACAATGAGCAGTTCTTC.

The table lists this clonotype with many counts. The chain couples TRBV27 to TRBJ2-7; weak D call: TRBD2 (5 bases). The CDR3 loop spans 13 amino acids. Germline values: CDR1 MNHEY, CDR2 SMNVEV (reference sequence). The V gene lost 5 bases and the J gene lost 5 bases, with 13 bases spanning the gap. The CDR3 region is CASSPRGLHEQYF. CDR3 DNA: TGTGCCAGCAGTCCGCGAGGGCTCCACGAGCAGTACTTC.

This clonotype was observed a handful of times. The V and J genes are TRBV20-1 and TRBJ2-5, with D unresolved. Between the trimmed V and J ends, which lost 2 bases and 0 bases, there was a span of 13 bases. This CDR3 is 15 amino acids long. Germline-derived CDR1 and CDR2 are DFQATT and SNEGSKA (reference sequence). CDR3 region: CSARFAGRDQETQYF. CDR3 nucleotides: TGCAGTGCTAGATTTGCAGGCCGTGACCAAGAGACCCAGTACTTC.